This T cell receptor beta chain comes out of a study of cytomegalovirus exposure and HLA in healthy donors. CDR3 length: 14 residues. Trimming stripped 3 bases from V and 0 bases from J, with 6 bases between. Germline V lookup: CDR1 MNHEY, CDR2 SMNVEV (reference sequence). Comment on this clone: Antigen specificity is unknown.

Study-level findings and limits: Most sequenced TCRs were rare (though some public TCRs occurred in many donors). Several of the most significant clusters were apparently associated with common viral pathogens in a later analysis. The later analysis indicated that the majority of CMV-associated TCR beta chains appeared HLA-restricted. The study put some 150 TCR beta chains on its list as cytomegalovirus-associated.

PCR used 60 Vbeta primers and 13 Jbeta primers. Assay: immunoSEQ multiplex PCR; the TCRdb copy retains only in-frame clones and omits some. Its listing shows about 110,000 clones. The receptor comes from a man aged 35-49 years in good health and CMV-seropositive. The gene calls are TRBV27 and TRBJ1-5; D remains ambiguous. Sequenced sample: PBMCs. This chain's CDR3 is CASSFPGSNQPQHF. DNA for the CDR3: TGTGCCAGCAGTTTCCCGGGTAGCAATCAGCCCCAGCATTTT.